This T cell receptor beta chain stems from a study of T cells in Graves' hyperthyroidism and ophthalmopathy. General observations from the study: Prediction of ophthalmopathy progression came a median around 6 months pre-onset.

Amplification of TCR beta CDR3 regions used RNA as the template. HTBI primers were employed in a first-round RT-PCR of the TCR CDR3. MiXCR was run by TCRdb on the multiplex PCR reads, yielding one entry per CDR3 protein. The profile shows 650,000 to 700,000 distinct CDR3 sequences, roughly 17% of them singletons. The diagnoses drew upon clinical symptoms, serum thyroxine and TRAb, thyroid ultrasound and orbital computed tomography. From more than 9.5 ml of fresh peripheral blood, PBMCs were isolated. There are a few counts of this clonotype. Its specificity is not known. Input material: blood. The sequence derives from a man in his fifties with Graves' hyperthyroidism.

Written as DNA, the CDR3 is TGTGCCAGCAGTTTTAGTCGCTGGGGAGTCCTTGAGACCCAGTACTTC. As protein: CASSFSRWGVLETQYF. This chain links TRBV12-3 or TRBV12-4 with TRBJ2-5, with TRBD2 as a possible D gene (5 bases). The V and J ends lost 3 bases and 5 bases respectively, with 19 bases between them. CDR3 length: 16 residues.